The entry below gives a single T cell receptor beta chain sequence along with its context. Its antigen is currently unknown. Focal radiation plus CTLA-4 blockade with ipilimumab was given to patients with chemo-refractory metastatic non-small-cell lung cancer. The entry originates in a study of radiotherapy plus CTLA-4 blockade in lung cancer. Looking at the study overall: Objective responses were observed in 15% to 20% of patients, and disease control was achieved by 30% to 35%.

The study's findings and limits: Early blood T cell clone dynamics, with interferon-beta, were reported to best predict response. TCR clones of tumor origin grew in blood after radiotherapy plus ipilimumab.

Sequencing was performed with immunoSEQ multiplex PCR; in TCRdb, only in-frame clones are kept and a portion is missing. This table has 40,000 to 50,000 clones, 75% to 85% appearing once. This CDR3 has 16 residues. Trimming left V 4 bases short and J 8 bases short, with 21 bases between. The germline V gene has CDR1 LGHNA and CDR2 YNFKEQ. The chain links TRBV4-2 to TRBJ2-1; perhaps TRBD2 as D (5 bases). The sequence was obtained from a human donor with non-small cell lung cancer who had stable disease on radiotherapy plus ipilimumab. The input for sequencing was peripheral blood, taken from a patient treated with radiotherapy plus ipilimumab. The chain's CDR3 is CASSRETGSLSYEQFF. The CDR3 DNA sequence: TGTGCCAGCAGCCGGGAGACGGGTAGCCTTAGCTATGAGCAGTTCTTC.